The subject of this entry is one TCR beta chain. CDR3 length: 14 amino acids. Deletions cut 5 bases from V and 3 bases from J, with 13 bases between. Per germline, CDR1 SGHVS and CDR2 FQNEAQ. This record comes from a study of T cell responses to AZD1222 COVID-19 vaccine. Assay used: immunoSEQ multiplex PCR; TCRdb lists only in-frame clones, some missing. The sample contains 110,000 to 150,000 clones, approximately 85% of which appear only once. Sequences were derived from peripheral blood, sampled on day 0 of AZD1222 vaccination. V usage is TRBV7-8 and J usage is TRBJ1-2; unclear D gene. The sequence was obtained from an adult in good health. CDR3 protein: CASSLRTEDYGYTF. CDR3 nucleotides: TGTGCCAGCAGCCTGAGGACGGAGGACTATGGCTACACCTTC.